Sequencing of this T cell receptor beta chain was carried out in a study of beta chain features in type 1 diabetes. Study findings and constraints: The naive, central memory and Treg TCRB repertoires showed an apparent similarity that was greater among patients than among healthy donors. Patients with Type 1 diabetes showed moderately but significantly shorter TCRB CDR3s in all four CD4+ subsets.

Isolated RNA was reverse transcribed in full, so expressed TCRB transcripts were sequenced. Generated by immunoSEQ multiplex PCR, the TCRdb table keeps only in-frame clones and is missing some. The table records almost 350,000 clones, around 9.7% of them present only once. One heparinised draw, averaging roughly 100 mL, was taken per donor. Trimming left V 7 bases short and J 3 bases short, with 9 bases between. The CDR3 length is 12 residues. Germline V gene data show CDR1 as SEHNR and CDR2 as FQNEAQ (reference sequence). Regarding this clone: Its antigen is as yet unknown. The sample carries other DNA sequences with the same CDR3.

The receptor was derived from a man aged 30-40 years with type 1 diabetes. The chain couples TRBV7-9 to TRBJ1-2; possibly TRBD1 for D (6 bases). The sample comprised central memory CD4+ T cells from blood. CDR3 residues: CASNRQDYGYTF. CDR3 nucleotides: TGTGCCAGCAACCGACAGGACTATGGCTACACCTTC.